This T cell receptor (beta chain) is drawn from a study of blood T cell repertoires in COVID-19. Whole-study context: Whether acute or convalescent, the COVID-19 samples came from the United States, Italy and Spain. The analysed material was cDNA or gDNA that came from T cells, B-cell-depleted T cells, or PBMCs.

J lost 1 base, V lost 3 bases, and 7 bases had no gene match. CDR1 is DFQATT and CDR2 is SNEGSKA in the germline V gene (reference sequence). The CDR3 is made up of 15 amino acids. In the source study's methods: Cell counts per sample came from amplifying reference gene primers. Assay: immunoSEQ multiplex PCR; the TCRdb copy retains only in-frame clones and omits some. That table gives V, J and clone size, and the DNA gave D and trimming. The data show roughly 250,000 clones, with 80% to 85% seen just once and roughly an eighth held by the top ten. The receptor comes from a woman in her sixties with active or convalescent COVID-19. The sequenced sample was peripheral blood. The chain uses TRBV20-1 and TRBJ2-5, with 8 bases aligning to TRBD2. The CDR3 nucleotides are TGCAGTGCTAGTAGCAGCGGGGGATCCCAAGAGACCCAGTACTTC. Encoded protein: CSASSSGGSQETQYF.